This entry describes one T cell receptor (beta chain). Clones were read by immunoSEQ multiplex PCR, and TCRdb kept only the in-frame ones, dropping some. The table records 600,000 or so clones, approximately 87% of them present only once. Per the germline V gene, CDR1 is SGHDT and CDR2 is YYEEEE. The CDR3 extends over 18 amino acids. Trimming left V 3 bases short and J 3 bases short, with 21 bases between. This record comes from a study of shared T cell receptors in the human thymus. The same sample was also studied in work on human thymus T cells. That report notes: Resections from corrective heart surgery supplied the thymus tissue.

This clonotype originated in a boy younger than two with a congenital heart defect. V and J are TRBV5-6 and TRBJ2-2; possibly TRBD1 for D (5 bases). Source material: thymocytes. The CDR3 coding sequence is TGTGCCAGCAGCTGCCGTCGACAGACGACGGCGGACACCGGGGAGCTGTTTTTT. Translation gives CASSCRRQTTADTGELFF.